This TCR beta chain was documented in a study of T cells in Graves' hyperthyroidism and ophthalmopathy. Study findings and constraints: Model-based prediction identified ophthalmopathy a median roughly 5.9 months prior to its onset.

Trimming took off 2 bases at V and 7 bases at J, with 15 bases between the two ends. Germline V CDR1 and CDR2: MGHRA, YSYEKL. This CDR3 contains 15 residues. This clonotype was counted ten times or more. Its antigen is as yet unknown. There were TCR beta CDR3 regions amplified from RNA transcripts. The study used the HTBI primer set for a first-round RT-PCR of the TCR CDR3. MiXCR, run by TCRdb on the multiplex PCR reads, gives a single entry per CDR3 protein. The table includes some 380,000 distinct CDR3 sequences, about 13% detected once. This TCR came from a young man with Graves' hyperthyroidism that later progressed to Graves' ophthalmopathy. The V call is TRBV4-1, the J call TRBJ2-1; the D gene is possibly TRBD2 (5 bases). Source material: blood. The CDR3 DNA reads as TGCGCCAGCAGCCAACCGAGCGGATTCACGAATGAGCAGTTCTTC. This codes for CASSQPSGFTNEQFF.